This TCR beta chain was sequenced for a study of T-cell reconstitution after alpha-beta-depleted transplantation in children. Germline CDR1 and CDR2: SEHNR and FQNEAQ (reference sequence). Between the trimmed V and J ends, which lost 3 bases and 0 bases, there was a span of 8 bases. CDR3 length: 14 amino acids. Researchers prepared the TCRbeta library using unique molecular identifiers, the study reports. TCRdb reprocessed the PCR reads with MiXCR, giving one entry per CDR3 protein. The data hold about 270,000 distinct CDR3 sequences, with over 8% observed a single time. The source material was PBMCs from the stem cell graft donor, sampled from the stem cell graft. The chain recombines TRBV7-9 with TRBJ1-1; D is ambiguous. The clonotype comes from a human donor who donated a stem cell graft to a child with SCID. The CDR3 sequence: CASSFFQVNTEAFF. The CDR3 DNA reads as TGTGCCAGCAGCTTCTTCCAGGTGAACACTGAAGCTTTCTTT.